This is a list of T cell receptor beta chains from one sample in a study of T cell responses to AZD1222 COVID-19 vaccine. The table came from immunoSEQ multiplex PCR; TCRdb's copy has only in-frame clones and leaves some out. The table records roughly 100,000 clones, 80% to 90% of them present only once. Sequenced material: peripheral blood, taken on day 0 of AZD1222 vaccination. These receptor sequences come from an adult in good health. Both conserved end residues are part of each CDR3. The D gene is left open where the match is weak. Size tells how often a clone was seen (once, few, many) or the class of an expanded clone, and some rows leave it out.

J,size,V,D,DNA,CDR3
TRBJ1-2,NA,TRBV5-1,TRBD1,TGCGCCAGCAGCGGACAGGGTGGGGACTATGGCTACACCTTC,CASSGQGGDYGYTF
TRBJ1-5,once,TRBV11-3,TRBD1,TGTGCCACCGGGACAGGGGGCCCTCAGCCCCAGCATTTT,CATGTGGPQPQHF
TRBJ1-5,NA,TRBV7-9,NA,TGTGCCAGCGAAAGTCAGGGTTTTGGGCCCCAGCATTTT,CASESQGFGPQHF
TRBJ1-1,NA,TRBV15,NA,TGTGCCACCAGCGCCCGGACAGTCGGTAACACTGAAGCTTTCTTT,CATSARTVGNTEAFF
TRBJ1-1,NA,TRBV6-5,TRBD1,TGTGCCAGCAGGGGACAGCTGAACACTGAAGCTTTCTTT,CASRGQLNTEAFF
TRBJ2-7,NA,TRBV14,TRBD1,TGTGCCAGCAGCCAAATAACAGGGGGCGAGCAGTACTTC,CASSQITGGEQYF
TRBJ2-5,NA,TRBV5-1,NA,TGCGCCAGCAGCACATCGAACGGGATTAGGGAGACCCAGTACTTC,CASSTSNGIRETQYF
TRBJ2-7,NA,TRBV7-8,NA,TGTGCCAGCAGCTTCGGCGGATCCTACGAGCAGTACTTC,CASSFGGSYEQYF
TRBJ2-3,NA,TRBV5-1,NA,TGCGCCAGCAGCATGGGAGGTGGCACAGATACGCAGTATTTT,CASSMGGGTDTQYF
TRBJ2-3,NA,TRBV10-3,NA,TGTGCCATCAGAGGGGACAAGAGCACAGATACGCAGTATTTT,CAIRGDKSTDTQYF
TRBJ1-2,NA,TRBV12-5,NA,TGTGCTAGTGGTTTGGTAGTGAGGGGGACTAACTATGGCTACACCTTC,CASGLVVRGTNYGYTF
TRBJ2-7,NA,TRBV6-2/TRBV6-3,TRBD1,TGTGCCAGCAGTTACGACGGGACAGGGTACTACGAGCAGTACTTC,CASSYDGTGYYEQYF
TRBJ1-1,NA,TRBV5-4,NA,TGTGCCAGCAGCTTGAGTACAGATAAGAACACTGAAGCTTTCTTT,CASSLSTDKNTEAFF
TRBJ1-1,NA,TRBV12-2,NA,TGTGCAAGTCGCTTAGGGACAGTGAACACTGAAGCTTTCTTT,CASRLGTVNTEAFF
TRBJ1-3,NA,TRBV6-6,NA,TGTGCCAGCAGTTACTCAACCCTCGGATTGGGGAACACCATATATTTT,CASSYSTLGLGNTIYF
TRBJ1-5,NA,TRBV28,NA,TGTGCCAGCAGTTCCCCACAGGTCGCAGGCGGGCCCCAGCATTTT,CASSSPQVAGGPQHF
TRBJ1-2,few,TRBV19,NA,TGTGCCAGTAGTATGTCCAGCGGCTACACCTTC,CASSMSSGYTF
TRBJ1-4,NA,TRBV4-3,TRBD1,TGCGCCAGCAGCCTGGACAGGGAGGGCGAAAAACTGTTTTTT,CASSLDREGEKLFF
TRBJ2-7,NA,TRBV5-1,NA,TGCGCCAGCAGCTTGAGTCCGGACACAACCTACGAGCAGTACTTC,CASSLSPDTTYEQYF
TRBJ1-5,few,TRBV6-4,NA,TGTGCCAGCAGTGACTCTGGGGTCAGGGGACTTACTCAGCCCCAGCATTTT,CASSDSGVRGLTQPQHF
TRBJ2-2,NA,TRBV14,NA,TGTGCCAGCAGCCCTAACGCAGGGACCGGGGAGCTGTTTTTT,CASSPNAGTGELFF
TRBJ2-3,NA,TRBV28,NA,TGTGCCAGCGGGGCCCCCACAGATACGCAGTATTTT,CASGAPTDTQYF
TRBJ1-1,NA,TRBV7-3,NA,TGTGCCAGCAGCTTAGGACTCAAAACTGAAGCTTTCTTT,CASSLGLKTEAFF
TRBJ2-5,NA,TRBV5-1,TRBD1,TGCGCCAGCAGCTCAGGACAGGGATACGAGACCCAGTACTTC,CASSSGQGYETQYF
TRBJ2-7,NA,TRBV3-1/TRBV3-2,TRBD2,TGTGCCAGCAGCCAAGGGGGGACTAGTCCCAACGAGCAGTACTTC,CASSQGGTSPNEQYF
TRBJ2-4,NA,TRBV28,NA,TGTGCCAGCAGTTTTTCCCCAATGTATCCGTACTTC,CASSFSPMYPYF
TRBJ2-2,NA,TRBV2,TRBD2,TGTGCCAGCAGCCTAGCGGGAGCCGGTAGGACCGGGGAGCTGTTTTTT,CASSLAGAGRTGELFF
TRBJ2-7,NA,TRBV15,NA,TGTGCCACCAGCAGAGATTTATCGGGCGAGCAGTACTTC,CATSRDLSGEQYF
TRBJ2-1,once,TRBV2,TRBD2,TGTGCCAGCAGTGCCCTGGGATCGGGACTAGAATCCTACAATGAGCAGTTCTTC,CASSALGSGLESYNEQFF
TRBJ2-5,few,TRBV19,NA,TGTGCCAGTAGCAGACAGGGAGGGCAAGAGACCCAGTACTTC,CASSRQGGQETQYF
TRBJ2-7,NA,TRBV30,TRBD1,TGTGCCTGGAGTAATTCAGGGGGCGAGCAGTACTTC,CAWSNSGGEQYF
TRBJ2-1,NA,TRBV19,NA,TGTGCCAGTAGTGAGACCGTGGCGGGGTCCCTCCCCTCCTACAATGAGCAGTTCTTC,CASSETVAGSLPSYNEQFF
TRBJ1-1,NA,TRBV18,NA,TGTGCCAGCTCATCTCGAGGGGGGGTGAACACTGAAGCTTTCTTT,CASSSRGGVNTEAFF
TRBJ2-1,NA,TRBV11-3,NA,TGTGCCAGCAGCTCCGAGAGAGTGAATGAGCAGTTCTTC,CASSSERVNEQFF
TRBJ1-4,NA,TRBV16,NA,TGTGCCAGCAGCCGGGGAGCAACTAATGAAAAACTGTTTTTT,CASSRGATNEKLFF
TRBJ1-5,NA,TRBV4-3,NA,TGCGCCAGCAGCCAAGATCGGACAGTCTGGGGGGCGAATCAGCCCCAGCATTTT,CASSQDRTVWGANQPQHF
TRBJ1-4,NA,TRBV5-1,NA,TGCGCCAGCAGCTTGGGAGGGGATGAAAAACTGTTTTTT,CASSLGGDEKLFF
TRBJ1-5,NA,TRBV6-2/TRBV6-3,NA,TGTGCCAGCAGCTCCTCGCCGGGTGGCAATCAGCCCCAGCATTTT,CASSSSPGGNQPQHF
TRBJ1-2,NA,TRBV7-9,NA,TGTGCCAGCAGCTTACCCGCTCAGGGCTACACCTTC,CASSLPAQGYTF
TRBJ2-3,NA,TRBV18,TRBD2,TGTGCCAGCTCACCACCGACGACGGGAGGTGGAGATACGCAGTATTTT,CASSPPTTGGGDTQYF
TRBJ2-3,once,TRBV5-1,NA,TGCGCCAGCAGCCCTTCGGGGAAAACTAGCACAGATACGCAGTATTTT,CASSPSGKTSTDTQYF
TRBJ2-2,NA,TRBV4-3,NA,TGCGCCAGCAGCCCGAGCGGGACAGTCCCCGGGGAGCTGTTTTTT,CASSPSGTVPGELFF
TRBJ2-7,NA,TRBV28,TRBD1,TGTGCCAGCAGCACGGGGACAGGGGATGACGAGCAGTACTTC,CASSTGTGDDEQYF
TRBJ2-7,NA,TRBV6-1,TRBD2,TGTGCCAGCAGTGCTACCAGCGGGGGGGCGATAAGCTCCTACGAGCAGTACTTC,CASSATSGGAISSYEQYF
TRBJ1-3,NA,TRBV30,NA,TGTGCCTGGAGATTGGGGAACTCTGGAAACACCATATATTTT,CAWRLGNSGNTIYF
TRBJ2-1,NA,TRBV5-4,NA,TGTGCCAGCAGCCTCAGGGGTTCCCTGGCTTCCTACAATGAGCAGTTCTTC,CASSLRGSLASYNEQFF
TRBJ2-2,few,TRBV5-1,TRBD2,TGCGCCAGCAGCTTGACTAGCGGAAAGACCGGGGAGCTGTTTTTT,CASSLTSGKTGELFF
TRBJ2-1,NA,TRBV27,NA,TGTGCCAGCGGGGGATTGAGCTCCTACAATGAGCAGTTCTTC,CASGGLSSYNEQFF
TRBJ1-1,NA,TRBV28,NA,TGTGCCAGCAGTCTTATGACCCGTTCGAGCACTGAAGCTTTCTTT,CASSLMTRSSTEAFF